Described below is a single TCR beta chain sequence and its context. Germline V gene sequence: CDR1 LNHNV, CDR2 YYDKDF (reference sequence). The CDR3 loop spans 20 amino acids. V shed 0 bases and J 2 bases; nucleotides not matched to a gene: 17. One entry per CDR3 protein results from TCRdb running MiXCR on the 5' RACE reads. Found here are 310,000 or so distinct CDR3 sequences, approximately 15% of them singletons; the top ten hold about a fifth. The data originate from a study of T-cell memory formation after mild COVID-19. The sample consisted of PBMCs or a T cell subset sorted from them (not recorded which). The TCR comes from a young man who had mild COVID-19 (a few samples of this study predate the infection). Cell type and time point are not known. The chain recombines TRBV15 with TRBJ1-2; 8 positions match TRBD1. Here the CDR3 reads CATSRDPSPGQGLRNYGYTF. The CDR3, as DNA: TGTGCCACCAGCAGAGATCCCAGCCCAGGACAGGGACTGAGAAACTATGGCTACACCTTC.